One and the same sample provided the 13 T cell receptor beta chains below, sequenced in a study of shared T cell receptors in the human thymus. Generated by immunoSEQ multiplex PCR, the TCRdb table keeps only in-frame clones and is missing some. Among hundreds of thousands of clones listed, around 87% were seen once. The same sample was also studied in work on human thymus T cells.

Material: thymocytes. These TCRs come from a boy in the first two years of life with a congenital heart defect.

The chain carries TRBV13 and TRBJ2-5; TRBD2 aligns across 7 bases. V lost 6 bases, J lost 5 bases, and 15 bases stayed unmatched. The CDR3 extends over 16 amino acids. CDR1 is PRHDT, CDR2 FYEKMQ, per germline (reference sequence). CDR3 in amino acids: CASRPLGGGYVETQYF. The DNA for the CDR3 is TGTGCCAGCAGACCTCTAGGCGGGGGATATGTCGAGACCCAGTACTTC. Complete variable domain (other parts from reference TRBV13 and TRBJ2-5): AAGVIQSPRHLIKEKRETATLKCYPIPRHDTVYWYQQGPGQDPQFLISFYEKMQSDKGSIPDRFSAQQFSDYHSELNMSSLELGDSALYFCASRPLGGGYVETQYFGPGTRLLVL.

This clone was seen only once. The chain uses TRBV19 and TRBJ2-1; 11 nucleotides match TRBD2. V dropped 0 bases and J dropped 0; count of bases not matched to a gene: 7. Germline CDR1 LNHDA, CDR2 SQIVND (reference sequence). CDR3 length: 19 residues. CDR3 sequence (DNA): TGTGCCAGTAGTATAGAACTAGCGGGAGAAACCCCCTCCTACAATGAGCAGTTCTTC. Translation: CASSIELAGETPSYNEQFF. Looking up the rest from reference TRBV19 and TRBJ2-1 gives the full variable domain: DGGITQSPKYLFRKEGQNVTLSCEQNLNHDAMYWYRQDPGQGLRLIYYSQIVNDFQKGDIAEGYSVSREKKESFPLTVTSAQKNPTAFYLCASSIELAGETPSYNEQFFGPGTRLTVL.

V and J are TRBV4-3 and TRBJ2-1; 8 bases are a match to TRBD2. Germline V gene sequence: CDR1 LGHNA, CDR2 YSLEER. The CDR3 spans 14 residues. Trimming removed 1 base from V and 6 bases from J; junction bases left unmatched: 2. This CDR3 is CASSQVGGVNEQFF. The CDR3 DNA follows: TGCGCCAGCAGCCAAGTCGGGGGGGTCAATGAGCAGTTCTTC.

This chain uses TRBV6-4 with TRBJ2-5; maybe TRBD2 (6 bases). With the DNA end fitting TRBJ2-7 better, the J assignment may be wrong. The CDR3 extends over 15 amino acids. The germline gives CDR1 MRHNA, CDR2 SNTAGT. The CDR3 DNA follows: TGTGCCAGCAGTGCCTGCTCGGGGAGGTTGTGCGAGCAGTACTTC. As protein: CASSACSGRLCEQYF.

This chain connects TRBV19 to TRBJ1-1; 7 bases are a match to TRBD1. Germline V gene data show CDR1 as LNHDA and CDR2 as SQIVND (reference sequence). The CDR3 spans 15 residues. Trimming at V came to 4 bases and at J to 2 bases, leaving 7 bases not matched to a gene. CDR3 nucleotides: TGTGCCAGTAGTAAGGACAGGCTTCTAAACACTGAAGCTTTCTTT. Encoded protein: CASSKDRLLNTEAFF.

The CDR3 is CASSAGKEGNQPQHF. The CDR3 DNA reads as TGTGCCAGCAGTGCAGGGAAGGAGGGGAATCAGCCCCAGCATTTT. This chain joins TRBV6-1 and TRBJ1-5; a possible D gene is TRBD1 (5 bases). The V and J ends lost 4 bases and 4 bases respectively, with 14 bases between them. Germline V gene data show CDR1 as MNHNS and CDR2 as SASEGT. This CDR3 spans 15 amino acids.

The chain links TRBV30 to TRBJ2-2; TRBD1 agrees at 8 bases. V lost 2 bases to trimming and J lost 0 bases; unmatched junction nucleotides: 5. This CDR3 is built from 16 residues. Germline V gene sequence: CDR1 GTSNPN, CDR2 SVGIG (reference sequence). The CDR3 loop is CAWSQRTGTNTGELFF. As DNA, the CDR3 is TGTGCCTGGAGTCAAAGGACAGGGACGAACACCGGGGAGCTGTTTTTT.

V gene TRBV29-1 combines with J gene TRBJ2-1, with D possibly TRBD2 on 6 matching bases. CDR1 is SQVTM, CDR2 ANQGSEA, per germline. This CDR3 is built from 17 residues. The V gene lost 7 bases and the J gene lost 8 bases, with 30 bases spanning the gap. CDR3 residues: CSAKFSGLYFLSDEQFF. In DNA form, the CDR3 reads TGCAGCGCCAAATTCTCGGGACTCTATTTTTTGTCGGATGAGCAGTTCTTC.

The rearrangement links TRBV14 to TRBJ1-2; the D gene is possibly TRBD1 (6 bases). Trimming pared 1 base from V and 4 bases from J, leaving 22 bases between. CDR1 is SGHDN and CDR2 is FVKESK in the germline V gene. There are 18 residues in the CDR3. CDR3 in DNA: TGTGCCAGCAGCCAAGTTAGGGGGACGCCGTTGAGCCCCTATGGCTACACCTTC. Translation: CASSQVRGTPLSPYGYTF.

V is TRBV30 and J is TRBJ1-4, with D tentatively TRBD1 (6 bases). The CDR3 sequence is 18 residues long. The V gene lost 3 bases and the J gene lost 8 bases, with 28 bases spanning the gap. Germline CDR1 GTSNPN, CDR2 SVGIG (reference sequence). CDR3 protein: CAWRPTLDLQGKGEKLFF. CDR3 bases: TGTGCCTGGAGGCCTACACTCGACCTACAGGGCAAAGGAGAAAAACTGTTTTTT.

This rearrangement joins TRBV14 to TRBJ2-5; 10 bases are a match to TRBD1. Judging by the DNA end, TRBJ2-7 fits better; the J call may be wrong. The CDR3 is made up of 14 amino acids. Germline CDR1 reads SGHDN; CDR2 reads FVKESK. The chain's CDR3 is CASSPRTGGYEQYF. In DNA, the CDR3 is TGTGCCAGCAGCCCTAGGACAGGGGGCTACGAGCAGTACTTC.

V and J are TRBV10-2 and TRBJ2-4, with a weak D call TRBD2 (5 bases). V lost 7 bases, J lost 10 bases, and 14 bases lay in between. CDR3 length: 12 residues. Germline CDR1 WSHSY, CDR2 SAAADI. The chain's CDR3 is CASTSPGSIQYF. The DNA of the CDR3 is TGCGCCAGCACAAGCCCGGGAAGTATTCAGTACTTC.

The CDR3 DNA follows: TGTGCCAGCTCACCAGAGAAGACAGGGTTAGGCTATGGCTACACCTTC. This sequence encodes CASSPEKTGLGYGYTF. The chain joins TRBV18 to TRBJ1-2; 7 bases map to TRBD1. The V segment lost 2 bases and the J segment 4 bases; nucleotides outside the gene matches: 10. This CDR3 comprises 16 residues. Germline V gives CDR1 KGHSH, CDR2 LQKENI.